A single T cell receptor beta chain is shown here with its context. Its target is unknown. The sample comes from a study of CD8+ T cells in alopecia areata. Overall study context: The drug, oral tofacitinib, was given to treated patients at 5 to 10 mg twice daily.

General observations from the study: While tofacitinib was given, many expanded lesional clones persisted in scalp and blood. Scalp clonality and expanded CD8+ clones among the top 100 showed significant decreases with tofacitinib.

This sample's treatment: oral pan-JAK inhibitor, 5-10 mg twice daily. Trimming left V 0 bases short and J 5 bases short, with 10 bases between. Germline V lookup: CDR1 GTSNPN, CDR2 SVGIG (reference sequence). CDR3 length: 13 residues. Extracted RNA was reverse transcribed into cDNA, the sequencing template. Produced via immunoSEQ multiplex PCR; TCRdb's table is partial and in-frame only. The sample lists 150,000 to 200,000 clones; under 70% were seen once. This rearrangement joins TRBV30 to TRBJ2-5; D is unclear. Sequencing was performed on CD4+ T cells sorted from blood, taken at week 4, from a patient treated with tofacitinib. The source of this sequence is a human donor with alopecia areata. As DNA, the CDR3 is TGTGCCTGGAGTGTACGAGTGGGGGAGACCCAGTACTTC. This translates into CAWSVRVGETQYF.